The 10 T cell receptor beta chains reported below all come from one sample, sequenced in a study of shared clonotypes between healthy human individuals. Assay used: immunoSEQ multiplex PCR; TCRdb lists only in-frame clones, some missing. The table shows approximately 1.9 million clones, with over 85% occurring only once. CD45RO-negative cells were positively selected for CCR7, leaving out terminally differentiated effector memory CD45RA+ cells. The sequenced material came from naive CD8+ T cells from PBMCs. The receptors were sampled from a man younger than 30 in good health. Some clones in this sample may be carry-over from other donors' samples.

This clone appeared a single time. CDR3 DNA: TGTGCCAGCAGTTTGGGACTAGCGGGACACGAGCAGTACTTC. Protein product: CASSLGLAGHEQYF. This chain links TRBV28 with TRBJ2-7; 13 nucleotides line up with TRBD2. The CDR3 extends over 14 amino acids. Unmatched junction bases numbered 1, after V lost 3 bases and J lost 5 bases. Germline CDR1 and CDR2: MDHEN and SYDVKM.

J is TRBJ1-3 and V is TRBV4-1; 7 bases line up with TRBD1. Germline assignment: CDR1 MGHRA and CDR2 YSYEKL. Trimming removed 3 bases from V and 7 bases from J; junction bases left unmatched: 12. The CDR3 totals 16 residues. CDR3 loop: CASSQPGQTNRNTIYF. CDR3 DNA: TGCGCCAGCAGCCAGCCGGGACAGACAAATCGGAACACCATATATTTT.

The rearrangement joins TRBV5-5 to TRBJ2-7, with 7 bases fitting TRBD1. Germline V gene data show CDR1 as SGHKS and CDR2 as YYEKEE (reference sequence). This CDR3 spans 15 amino acids. The V and J ends lost 2 bases and 1 base, in that order; junction bases with no gene match: 6. The CDR3 DNA follows: TGTGCCAGCAGCTTTGATTGGACAGGATCCTACGAGCAGTACTTC. It specifies CASSFDWTGSYEQYF.

The chain joins TRBV27 to TRBJ2-3; D is possibly TRBD1 (6 bases). The germline gives CDR1 MNHEY, CDR2 SMNVEV (reference sequence). This CDR3 has 15 amino acids. V was shortened by 4 bases and J by 7 bases, with 18 bases between the two germline ends. The chain's CDR3 is CASSSRVRGPNTQYF. DNA for the CDR3: TGTGCCAGCAGTTCCAGGGTCAGGGGCCCCAATACGCAGTATTTT.

V is TRBV19 and J is TRBJ1-5; perhaps TRBD1 as D (6 bases). Trimming pared 6 bases from V and 0 bases from J, leaving 15 bases between. Germline-derived CDR1 and CDR2 are LNHDA and SQIVND (reference sequence). CDR3 size: 16 residues. CDR3 in DNA: TGTGCCAGTAGCCTCGGGACAAAATATAGCAATCAGCCCCAGCATTTT. This codes for CASSLGTKYSNQPQHF.

This chain links TRBV10-2 with TRBJ2-3; TRBD1 matches 7 bases. CDR1 is WSHSY and CDR2 is SAAADI in the germline V gene. Germline trimming cut 6 bases from V and 2 bases from J; bases unmatched to any gene: 8. This CDR3 region has 15 residues. The CDR3 loop is CASRSGTVSTDTQYF. Written as DNA, the CDR3 is TGCGCCAGCAGGTCCGGGACAGTGTCCACAGATACGCAGTATTTT.

This clone was recorded only once. An end of the junction differs from the germline gene, which may be a read error. The V gene is TRBV25-1, the J gene TRBJ2-7; 13 bases are a match to TRBD2. Germline CDR1 and CDR2: MGHDK and SYGVNS. This CDR3 region has 15 residues. The CDR3 region is CASSEFAIGLAGASF. For the CDR3, the DNA is TGTGCCAGCAGTGAATTCGCAATAGGACTAGCGGGAGCCTCTTTC.

The chain employs TRBV11-2 and TRBJ2-7, with D uncertain. CDR1 and CDR2 from the germline V gene are SGHAT and FQNNGV. V was shortened by 5 bases and J by 5 bases, with 10 bases between the two germline ends. This CDR3 is built from 12 residues. The CDR3 DNA is TGTGCCAGCAGCCCTGGCCTAGACGAGCAGTACTTC. Encoded protein: CASSPGLDEQYF.

This chain joins TRBV5-5 and TRBJ2-2, with 8 bases that match TRBD1. V shed 5 bases and J 7 bases; nucleotides not matched to a gene: 10. Per the germline V gene, CDR1 is SGHKS and CDR2 is YYEKEE (reference sequence). The CDR3 is made up of 15 amino acids. CDR3 sequence (DNA): TGTGCCAGCAGATTCGACAGGGGAAGCATCGGGGAGCTGTTTTTT. It encodes CASRFDRGSIGELFF.

V usage is TRBV9 and J usage is TRBJ2-2; a possible D gene is TRBD2 (5 bases). Trimming took off 2 bases at V and 0 bases at J, with 8 bases between the two ends. The CDR3 is 15 amino acids. Germline V gene data show CDR1 as SGDLS and CDR2 as YYNGEE. The CDR3 loop reads CASSVHGTNTGELFF. CDR3 sequence (DNA): TGTGCCAGCAGCGTCCACGGGACGAACACCGGGGAGCTGTTTTTT.